The rows below give T cell receptor beta chains drawn from one sample of a study of blood T cells in healthy people across ages. TCRdb independently ran MiXCR on the 5' RACE reads; one entry per CDR3 protein. The sample contains some 850,000 distinct CDR3 sequences, 20% to 30% of which appear only once. The sample was also reused in another study, on T cells of mothers and their children.

The sample was blood. Source of these receptors: a boy between 10 and 17 years old in good health. The CDR3 runs from the conserved cysteine through the conserved F or W. D genes are given only for firm matches. Clone size, where shown, is once, few, many, or a class for clones that have expanded.

d_gene,j_gene,len,abundance,v_gene,CDR3nt,CDR3aa
NA,TRBJ2-4,13,NA,TRBV28,TGTGCCAGCAGGACAGGTTCCAAAAACATTCAGTACTTC,CASRTGSKNIQYF
NA,TRBJ2-1,10,NA,TRBV11-2,TGTGCCAGCAGGGACAATGAGCAGTTCTTC,CASRDNEQFF
NA,TRBJ2-5,13,few,TRBV29-1,TGCAGCGTTGCGGGGAGGGGGCAAGAGACCCAGTACTTC,CSVAGRGQETQYF
NA,TRBJ2-6,10,few,TRBV10-3,TGTGCCATAGGGGCCAACGTCCTGACTTTC,CAIGANVLTF
TRBD2,TRBJ2-3,16,NA,TRBV5-1,TGCGCCAGCAGCTTCCCCCTAAGCGGGGCTCCCGACACGCAGTATTTT,CASSFPLSGAPDTQYF
TRBD2,TRBJ2-1,12,NA,TRBV12-5,TGTGCTAGCGAATTCGGGGGGGGTGAGCAGTTCTTC,CASEFGGGEQFF
TRBD1,TRBJ2-3,13,few,TRBV19,TGTGCCAGTTCGACAGGGCGCGGGGATACGCAGTATTTT,CASSTGRGDTQYF
NA,TRBJ1-2,11,few,TRBV24-1,TGTGCCACCAGTGACCCCCTAGGCTACACCTTC,CATSDPLGYTF
NA,TRBJ2-1,11,NA,TRBV7-2,TGTGCCAGCAGCCCCAAGGCGGAGCAGTTCTTC,CASSPKAEQFF
TRBD1,TRBJ2-7,13,NA,TRBV15,TGTGCCACCTCGGGGACAGGGGCCTACGAGCAGTACTTC,CATSGTGAYEQYF
NA,TRBJ2-5,14,few,TRBV28,TGTGCCAGCAGTTCTCCCGGGGGCCCACCGACCCAGTACTTC,CASSSPGGPPTQYF
NA,TRBJ2-5,14,many,TRBV12-3/TRBV12-4,TGTGCCAGCAGTCCGCGGACACTCCAAGAGACCCAGTACTTC,CASSPRTLQETQYF
TRBD1,TRBJ2-7,14,NA,TRBV12-3/TRBV12-4,TGTGCCAGCAGCCTGACCGGGACAGACTACGAGCAGTACTTC,CASSLTGTDYEQYF
NA,TRBJ1-4,13,many,TRBV29-1,TGCAGCGGCACTTCGGGGTCTAATGAAAAACTGTTTTTT,CSGTSGSNEKLFF
NA,TRBJ2-2,14,NA,TRBV2,TGTGCCAGCAACTTATTCCCGAACACCGGGGAGCTGTTTTTT,CASNLFPNTGELFF
TRBD2,TRBJ2-1,16,few,TRBV3-1,TGTGCCAGCAGCCAAGATGGCCTAGCGGGGTTCAATGAGCAGTTCTTC,CASSQDGLAGFNEQFF
NA,TRBJ2-7,15,NA,TRBV12-3/TRBV12-4,TGTGCCAGCAGTTTACCGGCAGGGGGGTCCTACGAGCAGTACTTC,CASSLPAGGSYEQYF
NA,TRBJ2-4,13,few,TRBV7-3,TGTGCCAGCAGCTTTTCCGTTGGAAGCATTCAGTACTTC,CASSFSVGSIQYF
NA,TRBJ1-1,15,NA,TRBV19,TGTGCCAGTAGTATAGCGGCACTTATGAACACTGAAGCTTTCTTT,CASSIAALMNTEAFF
NA,TRBJ2-5,16,few,TRBV4-2,TGTGCCAGCAGCCAAGTCAGTCCGGAGGGCCGGGAGACCCAGTACTTC,CASSQVSPEGRETQYF
TRBD2,TRBJ2-5,17,NA,TRBV5-1,TGCGCCAGCAGTTATCTAGCGGGGGCCACCTTGCAAGAGACCCAGTACTTC,CASSYLAGATLQETQYF
NA,TRBJ2-7,13,NA,TRBV7-9,TGTGCCAGCAGTGTATACCGAGGCTACGAGCAGTACTTC,CASSVYRGYEQYF
NA,TRBJ2-6,16,NA,TRBV4-1,TGCGCCAGCAGCCAAGATTCCCTCTCTGGGGCCAACGTCCTGACTTTC,CASSQDSLSGANVLTF
NA,TRBJ1-2,15,few,TRBV7-9,TGTGCCAGCAGCTCCCTAAGGGGTCCCTCCTATGGCTACACCTTC,CASSSLRGPSYGYTF
TRBD1,TRBJ1-3,12,few,TRBV6-5,TGTGCCAGCCAGGGGGATGATGACACCATATATTTT,CASQGDDDTIYF
TRBD1,TRBJ1-2,14,few,TRBV29-1,TGCAGCGCTTGGGACAGGACCTTCTCGGGGGGCTACACCTTC,CSAWDRTFSGGYTF
NA,TRBJ1-1,14,NA,TRBV2,TGTGCCAGCAGTGAACGCCTGATGAACACTGAAGCTTTCTTT,CASSERLMNTEAFF
NA,TRBJ2-5,14,NA,TRBV20-1,TGCAGTGCTAGAGCCCTTAGCGGCCAAGAGACCCAGTACTTC,CSARALSGQETQYF
TRBD1,TRBJ1-4,16,few,TRBV3-1,TGTGCCAGCAGCCCTGGGGACAGGGTAAATGGTGAAAAACTGTTTTTT,CASSPGDRVNGEKLFF
NA,TRBJ1-4,14,once,TRBV24-1,TGTGCCACCAGTGAGAGGCCGAATAATGAAAGACTGTTTTTT,CATSERPNNERLFF
NA,TRBJ1-6,15,few,TRBV5-1,TGCGCCAGCAGCGCAATGGGGGAGCGTCTTTCACCCCTCCACTTT,CASSAMGERLSPLHF
NA,TRBJ2-7,12,NA,TRBV18,TGTGCCAGCTCACCAGGAAGCTGGGAGCAGTACTTC,CASSPGSWEQYF
TRBD2,TRBJ2-5,16,few,TRBV7-9,TGTGCCAGCAGCCCCCCTACCCAAGCGGGGGTGGAGACCCAGTACTTC,CASSPPTQAGVETQYF
TRBD2,TRBJ2-5,16,NA,TRBV5-1,TGCGCCAGCAGCCCTTCGACTAGCGGGGGGCCGGAGACCCAGTACTTC,CASSPSTSGGPETQYF
NA,TRBJ1-5,13,NA,TRBV6-1,TGTGCCAGCAGTGAAGGCAGGGGTTCGCCCCAGCATTTT,CASSEGRGSPQHF
NA,TRBJ1-2,12,NA,TRBV20-1,TGCAGTGCTAATTTGGCTTCGTATGGCTACACCTTC,CSANLASYGYTF
NA,TRBJ2-2,14,NA,TRBV4-1,TGCGCCAGCAGCCAAGTTAGGAACACCGGGGAGCTGTTTTTT,CASSQVRNTGELFF
NA,TRBJ2-5,13,NA,TRBV27,TGTGCCAGCAGTCGGGTGGGGGGAGAGACCCAGTACTTC,CASSRVGGETQYF
NA,TRBJ2-5,13,NA,TRBV29-1,TGCAGCGTTATGGGACCCAACCAAGAGACCCAGTACTTC,CSVMGPNQETQYF
NA,TRBJ2-1,9,NA,TRBV29-1,TGCAGCGCTGACAATGAGCAGTTCTTC,CSADNEQFF